One and the same sample provided the 27 T cell receptor beta chains below, sequenced in a study of blood T cell repertoires in COVID-19. Using immunoSEQ multiplex PCR, the repertoire was profiled, and TCRdb retains in-frame clones only, with some absent. The data contain a few hundred thousand clones, 89% of them singletons. The sequencing input was peripheral blood. The receptors were sampled from a woman aged 30 to 39 with COVID-19, enrolled during active disease.

This sequence joins TRBV6-5 and TRBJ1-2, with 7 bases aligning to TRBD1. The CDR3 sequence is 14 residues long. Germline CDR1 reads MNHEY; CDR2 reads SVGAGI. Losses at the gene ends were 4 bases for V and 5 bases for J; bases not matched to a gene: 7. CDR3 in amino acids: CASSLPGQSYGYTF. CDR3 nucleotides: TGTGCCAGCAGTTTACCGGGACAGTCGTATGGCTACACCTTC.

The chain is built from TRBV18 and TRBJ1-1; a possible D gene is TRBD1 (6 bases). Trimming took 1 base from V and 8 from J, leaving 17 bases between them. The CDR3 runs to 15 residues. Per the germline V gene, CDR1 is KGHSH and CDR2 is LQKENI. CDR3 nucleotides: TGTGCCAGCTCACCACTTGCAGGGGCTACCTCAGAAGCTTTCTTT. Its translation is CASSPLAGATSEAFF.

In its sample, this clone was seen a few times. The chain is built from TRBV11-3 and TRBJ2-3, with a tentative D call TRBD2 (6 bases). CDR3 length: 17 residues. With 4 bases removed from V and 6 bases from J, the gap between germline ends came to 23 bases. The germline gives CDR1 SGHNT, CDR2 YENEEA. CDR3 sequence: CASSSRSVRGTRDTQYF. For the CDR3, the DNA is TGTGCCAGCAGCTCCAGATCGGTTCGGGGGACGAGGGATACGCAGTATTTT.

This chain joins TRBV19 and TRBJ2-2; 9 bases fit TRBD2. This CDR3 is built from 19 residues. Trimming removed 0 bases from V and 5 bases from J; junction bases left unmatched: 13. Germline CDR1 and CDR2: LNHDA and SQIVND (reference sequence). The CDR3 nucleotides are TGTGCCAGTAGTATAGATTCCCCCATCGGGCGGGGGGGAACCGGGGAGCTGTTTTTT. Translation gives CASSIDSPIGRGGTGELFF. Together with reference TRBV19 and TRBJ2-2, the CDR3 gives the full variable domain: DGGITQSPKYLFRKEGQNVTLSCEQNLNHDAMYWYRQDPGQGLRLIYYSQIVNDFQKGDIAEGYSVSREKKESFPLTVTSAQKNPTAFYLCASSIDSPIGRGGTGELFFGEGSRLTVL.

The rearrangement links TRBV2 to TRBJ2-7; D perhaps matches TRBD1 (5 bases). Trimming shortened V by 4 bases and J by 0 bases, and 10 bases separated the two germline ends. This CDR3 spans 14 amino acids. CDR1 and CDR2 from the germline V gene are SNHLY and FYNNEI. The chain's CDR3 is CASSGRQGSYEQYV. As DNA, the CDR3 is TGTGCCAGCAGTGGCCGCCAGGGCTCCTACGAGCAGTACGTC.

The rearrangement uses TRBV18 and TRBJ2-2, with TRBD1 identical over 8 bases. The germline V gene encodes CDR1 KGHSH and CDR2 LQKENI. Unmatched junction bases numbered 3, after V lost 3 bases and J lost 3 bases. The CDR3 is 15 amino acids. The CDR3 is CASSPGQGDTGELFF. The CDR3 DNA follows: TGTGCCAGCTCACCTGGACAGGGCGACACCGGGGAGCTGTTTTTT.

This clone has just one count. This chain connects TRBV6-1 to TRBJ2-7; maybe TRBD1 (6 bases). CDR1 and CDR2 from the germline V gene are MNHNS and SASEGT. Between the trimmed V and J ends, which lost 2 bases and 0 bases, there was a span of 14 bases. The length of the CDR3 is 16 residues. The CDR3 DNA reads TGTGCCAGCAGTGAACTTGGACAGTTAAGCTCCTACGAGCAGTACTTC. This translates into CASSELGQLSSYEQYF.

V usage is TRBV19 and J usage is TRBJ1-5, with D possibly being TRBD1 (5 bases). In germline, CDR1 is LNHDA, CDR2 SQIVND (reference sequence). The CDR3 covers 16 residues. V lost 10 bases and J 0 bases, leaving 19 bases between the germline ends. The CDR3 spells CATSGAVDYSNQPQHF. In nucleotides, the CDR3 is TGTGCCACAAGTGGGGCCGTCGATTATAGCAATCAGCCCCAGCATTTT.

V usage is TRBV7-2 and J usage is TRBJ2-3; tentative D call: TRBD2 (5 bases). CDR1 is SGHTA, CDR2 FQGNSA, per germline. This CDR3 has 13 residues. The germline V and J ends were trimmed by 7 bases and 1 base, with 9 bases remaining between them. The chain's CDR3 is CASKARGTDTQYF. CDR3 sequence (DNA): TGTGCCAGCAAAGCGAGGGGCACAGATACGCAGTATTTT.

The rearrangement uses TRBV12-5 and TRBJ1-5, with 8 bases fitting TRBD1. Germline V lookup: CDR1 LGHNT, CDR2 FRNRAP. The CDR3 consists of 14 residues. V shed 6 bases and J 7 bases; nucleotides not matched to a gene: 8. This chain's CDR3 is CASGPQGGRQPQHF. For the CDR3, the DNA is TGTGCTAGTGGGCCACAGGGGGGCAGGCAGCCCCAGCATTTT.

This clone was picked up one time. The CDR3 is CAPEQGAPGGEQYF. Written as DNA, the CDR3 is TGTGCCCCTGAACAGGGGGCGCCCGGGGGCGAGCAGTACTTC. The V gene is TRBV24-1, the J gene TRBJ2-7; 9 bases fit TRBD1. The CDR3 is 14 amino acids. Germline CDR1 reads KGHDR; CDR2 reads SFDVKD. Trimming took 12 bases from V and 6 from J; bases not matched to a gene: 14.

The chain recombines TRBV28 with TRBJ2-7; 8 bases map to TRBD2. CDR3 length: 13 residues. J was trimmed by 5 bases and V by 6 bases; bases with no gene match: 6. Germline assignment: CDR1 MDHEN and CDR2 SYDVKM. The CDR3 here is CASSGGARDEQYF. CDR3 nucleotide sequence: TGTGCCAGCAGCGGGGGGGCGCGCGACGAGCAGTACTTC.

This clone was seen only once. This chain connects TRBV10-1 to TRBJ2-7; D is uncertain. The CDR3 is 11 amino acids. V was shortened by 4 bases and J by 6 bases, with 7 bases between the two germline ends. In germline, CDR1 is WNHNN, CDR2 SYGVQD (reference sequence). CDR3 nucleotides: TGCGCCAGCAGTGGCTCGGGCGAGCAGTACTTC. Amino acid sequence: CASSGSGEQYF.

This rearrangement joins TRBV3-1 (or the pseudogene TRBV3-2) to TRBJ1-5; D call uncertain. Germline V gives CDR1 LGHDT, CDR2 YNNKEL (reference sequence). The CDR3 has 13 amino acids. V lost 2 bases and J 5 bases, leaving 7 bases between the germline ends. CDR3 sequence reads: CASSQMADQPQHF. The CDR3 nucleotides read TGTGCCAGCAGCCAAATGGCGGATCAGCCCCAGCATTTT.

This rearrangement joins TRBV19 to TRBJ2-3, with 13 bases fitting TRBD2. The germline CDR1 and CDR2 sequences are LNHDA and SQIVND (reference sequence). The V and J ends lost 4 bases and 5 bases, in that order; junction bases with no gene match: 3. The CDR3 loop spans 15 amino acids. CDR3 nucleotides: TGTGCCAGTAGTAGAGGACTAGCGGGAGTAGATACGCAGTATTTT. Translation: CASSRGLAGVDTQYF. Full variable domain (remainder filled in from reference TRBV19 and TRBJ2-3): DGGITQSPKYLFRKEGQNVTLSCEQNLNHDAMYWYRQDPGQGLRLIYYSQIVNDFQKGDIAEGYSVSREKKESFPLTVTSAQKNPTAFYLCASSRGLAGVDTQYFGPGTRLTVL.

The V gene is TRBV11-3, the J gene TRBJ2-5; 14 nucleotides line up with TRBD2. Germline V lookup: CDR1 SGHNT, CDR2 YENEEA. There are 22 residues in the CDR3. V dropped 0 bases and J dropped 2; count of bases not matched to a gene: 17. CDR3 sequence: CASSLDKGLMTSGREDQETQYF. In DNA, the CDR3 is TGTGCCAGCAGCTTAGACAAAGGGTTGATGACTAGCGGGAGGGAAGATCAAGAGACCCAGTACTTC. Together with reference TRBV11-3 and TRBJ2-5, the CDR3 gives the full variable domain: EAGVVQSPRYKIIEKKQPVAFWCNPISGHNTLYWYLQNLGQGPELLIRYENEEAVDDSQLPKDRFSAERLKGVDSTLKIQPAELGDSAVYLCASSLDKGLMTSGREDQETQYFGPGTRLLVL.

Turning to this clone: This CDR3 is also generated by other DNA sequences in the sample. This rearrangement joins TRBV5-1 to TRBJ2-4, with D unresolved. V lost 3 bases to trimming and J lost 7 bases, with 5 bases between them. There are 11 residues in the CDR3. CDR1 SGHRS and CDR2 YFSETQ come from the germline V gene. CDR3 residues: CASSSGNIQYF. CDR3 in DNA: TGCGCCAGCAGCTCCGGGAACATTCAGTACTTC.

The chain links TRBV6-5 to TRBJ2-5; TRBD2 is a possible D gene (6 bases). This CDR3 contains 12 residues. Germline lookup yields CDR1 MNHEY and CDR2 SVGAGI. Trimming cost V 10 bases and J 1 base, with 10 bases left between them. CDR3 loop: CATRRVQETQYF. In DNA form, the CDR3 reads TGTGCCACCCGGAGGGTCCAAGAGACCCAGTACTTC.

The rearrangement uses TRBV2 and TRBJ1-5; TRBD1 matches at 10 bases. Trimming cost V 6 bases and J 4 bases; bases outside gene matches: 9. Germline V lookup: CDR1 SNHLY, CDR2 FYNNEI. The CDR3 sequence is 16 residues long. CDR3 in DNA: TGTGCCAGCAGAGACCGGGACAGGGGCGGGAATCAGCCCCAGCATTTT. As protein: CASRDRDRGGNQPQHF.

CDR3 in amino acids: CASTFGTGGEAFF. CDR3 DNA: TGTGCCAGCACCTTCGGAACCGGGGGTGAAGCTTTCTTT. The rearrangement joins TRBV12-3 or TRBV12-4 to TRBJ1-1; a weak D match, TRBD1 (5 bases). V lost 7 bases and J lost 7, with 16 bases in between. CDR3 length: 13 amino acids.

This clone was seen just once. The gene calls are TRBV27 and TRBJ2-4, with D perhaps TRBD2 (6 bases). Germline assignment: CDR1 MNHEY and CDR2 SMNVEV (reference sequence). V was trimmed by 3 bases and J by 8 bases, leaving 11 bases between them. The CDR3 spans 13 residues. CDR3 protein: CASSLSQRDIQYF. CDR3 sequence (DNA): TGTGCCAGCAGTTTGAGTCAGCGGGACATTCAGTACTTC.

This clone has just a few counts. The rearrangement uses TRBV7-9 and TRBJ2-7, with 8 bases aligning to TRBD2. CDR1 SEHNR and CDR2 FQNEAQ come from the germline V gene (reference sequence). J gave up 3 bases and V 1 base, and 5 bases lay outside the gene matches. The CDR3 is made up of 15 amino acids. The CDR3 sequence is CASSLGTSYNYEQYF. As DNA, the CDR3 is TGTGCCAGCAGCTTAGGGACTAGCTACAACTACGAGCAGTACTTC.

This clone appeared a few times. The chain employs TRBV30 and TRBJ2-2; TRBD2 matches at 13 bases. The germline CDR1 and CDR2 sequences are GTSNPN and SVGIG (reference sequence). Losses at the gene ends were 2 bases for V and 5 bases for J; bases not matched to a gene: 5. CDR3 length: 16 residues. This chain's CDR3 is CAWSRGLAGATGELFF. For the CDR3, the DNA is TGTGCCTGGAGTCGAGGACTAGCGGGGGCAACCGGGGAGCTGTTTTTT.

This chain joins TRBV27 and TRBJ1-2, with a weak D call TRBD1 (6 bases). CDR1 MNHEY and CDR2 SMNVEV come from the germline V gene (reference sequence). V was pared by 8 bases and J by 8 bases, with 15 bases between. This CDR3 has 12 amino acids. CDR3 bases: TGTGCCAGCGGAGACAGGTTGCAGGGCTACACCTTC. This codes for CASGDRLQGYTF.

The chain carries TRBV6-1 and TRBJ1-6; D might be TRBD1 (5 bases). CDR3 length: 13 amino acids. V lost 1 base and J lost 9, with 7 bases in between. Germline V gene sequence: CDR1 MNHNS, CDR2 SASEGT. CDR3 in DNA: TGTGCCAGCAGTGAAGTGGGGGGTTCACCCCTCCACTTT. Translation: CASSEVGGSPLHF.

The chain is built from TRBV7-9 and TRBJ1-1; tentatively, D is TRBD1 (5 bases). Germline assignment: CDR1 SEHNR and CDR2 FQNEAQ (reference sequence). V was clipped by 2 bases and J by 1 base, with 11 bases between them. The CDR3 extends over 15 amino acids. The CDR3 nucleotides read TGTGCCAGCAGCTTACGGGGGGAAGGGAACACTGAAGCTTTCTTT. Encoded protein: CASSLRGEGNTEAFF.

This chain links TRBV18 with TRBJ2-1; D uncertain. The CDR3 length is 15 residues. The V end was cut by 4 bases, the J end by 5 bases, with 15 bases between. Germline CDR1 and CDR2: KGHSH and LQKENI. CDR3 in amino acids: CASSRGATLHNEQFF. The CDR3 DNA is TGTGCCAGCTCACGTGGAGCGACCCTTCACAATGAGCAGTTCTTC.